The rows below give T cell receptor beta chains drawn from one sample of a study of blood T cells in healthy people across ages. Via MiXCR, TCRdb re-called the 5' RACE reads, giving one row per CDR3 protein. The data contain roughly 1,100,000 distinct CDR3 sequences, approximately 26% of them singletons. In addition, the sample was reused for a study of T cells of mothers and their children.

The sample comprised blood. The source is a girl aged 2-15 years in good health. Both conserved end residues are part of each CDR3. The D gene is left open where the match is weak. For some rows the clone size is stated as once, few or many, or as a class when expanded; others skip it.

cdr3_nt: TGTGCCAGCAGCTTCCGTCATCGCTACGAGCAGTACTTC
cdr3_aa: CASSFRHRYEQYF
clone_size: -
d_call: -
v_call: TRBV7-2
j_call: TRBJ2-7

cdr3_nt: TGTGCCAGCAGCCCCGCTAGCGGGGGGTTAGAGACCCAGTACTTC
cdr3_aa: CASSPASGGLETQYF
clone_size: -
d_call: TRBD2
v_call: TRBV7-8
j_call: TRBJ2-5

cdr3_nt: TGTGCCAGCAGCGCAAGCGGGGTGAATCGAGAAAAACTGTTTTTT
cdr3_aa: CASSASGVNREKLFF
clone_size: -
d_call: -
v_call: TRBV9
j_call: TRBJ1-4

cdr3_nt: TGCGCCAGCAGCCAAGGTGCGGGGGACAATCAGCCCCAGCATTTT
cdr3_aa: CASSQGAGDNQPQHF
clone_size: -
d_call: -
v_call: TRBV4-1
j_call: TRBJ1-5

cdr3_nt: TGCAGCGTTCGAGAAGGTGACACTGAAGCTTTCTTT
cdr3_aa: CSVREGDTEAFF
clone_size: few
d_call: -
v_call: TRBV29-1
j_call: TRBJ1-1

cdr3_nt: TGTGCCAGCAGAGCGGACGTCCAAGAGACCCAGTACTTC
cdr3_aa: CASRADVQETQYF
clone_size: -
d_call: -
v_call: TRBV5-5
j_call: TRBJ2-5

cdr3_nt: TGCAGCGTTGGGTACTACAATGAGCAGTTCTTC
cdr3_aa: CSVGYYNEQFF
clone_size: -
d_call: -
v_call: TRBV29-1
j_call: TRBJ2-1

cdr3_nt: TGTGCCAGCAGCTTTGAACAGGGATTCTACGAGCAGTACTTC
cdr3_aa: CASSFEQGFYEQYF
clone_size: -
d_call: -
v_call: TRBV7-2
j_call: TRBJ2-7

cdr3_nt: TGTGCCAGCAGTAAATACCCGGGAACGAACACTGAAGCTTTCTTT
cdr3_aa: CASSKYPGTNTEAFF
clone_size: few
d_call: -
v_call: TRBV27
j_call: TRBJ1-1

cdr3_nt: TGCAGTGCTAGCTCACAGGGGGCAATCGAGCAGTACTTC
cdr3_aa: CSASSQGAIEQYF
clone_size: -
d_call: TRBD1
v_call: TRBV20-1
j_call: TRBJ2-7

cdr3_nt: TGCGCCAGCAGCCAGACCCGAGAGGGGAGGTTGTTCTTC
cdr3_aa: CASSQTREGRLFF
clone_size: -
d_call: -
v_call: TRBV4-3
j_call: TRBJ2-5

cdr3_nt: TGTGCCAGCAGTTACGCTAGCGGGAGGGAGACCCAGTACTTC
cdr3_aa: CASSYASGRETQYF
clone_size: -
d_call: TRBD2
v_call: TRBV6-2/TRBV6-3
j_call: TRBJ2-5

cdr3_nt: TGTGCCAGCAGTTTATTCGGGACAGGGTCCTACAATGAGCAGTTCTTC
cdr3_aa: CASSLFGTGSYNEQFF
clone_size: many
d_call: TRBD1
v_call: TRBV27
j_call: TRBJ2-1

cdr3_nt: TGTGCCAGCAGTTTATCTCCCCGTGCAGCCTATGGCTACACCTTC
cdr3_aa: CASSLSPRAAYGYTF
clone_size: few
d_call: -
v_call: TRBV27
j_call: TRBJ1-2

cdr3_nt: TGTGCCAGCAGCTTAGTACCAAACTCCTACAATGAGCAGTTCTTC
cdr3_aa: CASSLVPNSYNEQFF
clone_size: few
d_call: -
v_call: TRBV7-2
j_call: TRBJ2-1

cdr3_nt: TGTGCCAGCAGCTTAGTCGTGGGCAGAATCTACGAGCAGTACTTC
cdr3_aa: CASSLVVGRIYEQYF
clone_size: -
d_call: -
v_call: TRBV7-8
j_call: TRBJ2-7

cdr3_nt: TGCAGCGTGCTACAGGAGAACACTGAAGCTTTCTTT
cdr3_aa: CSVLQENTEAFF
clone_size: -
d_call: -
v_call: TRBV29-1
j_call: TRBJ1-1

cdr3_nt: TGCAGCGGGGGACTAATGAGCACCGGGGAGCTGTTTTTT
cdr3_aa: CSGGLMSTGELFF
clone_size: -
d_call: TRBD2
v_call: TRBV29-1
j_call: TRBJ2-2

cdr3_nt: TGCAGCGTTGGTAGGACTAGCGTCAATGAGCAGTTCTTC
cdr3_aa: CSVGRTSVNEQFF
clone_size: once
d_call: TRBD2
v_call: TRBV29-1
j_call: TRBJ2-1

cdr3_nt: TGTGCCAGCAGTGCCCGGGACGCCTGGGGCCTTGGCTACACCTTC
cdr3_aa: CASSARDAWGLGYTF
clone_size: few
d_call: -
v_call: TRBV25-1
j_call: TRBJ1-2

cdr3_nt: TGTGCCAGCCCACGCCCGGCGGGAGCCACCGGGGAGCTGTTTTTT
cdr3_aa: CASPRPAGATGELFF
clone_size: -
d_call: TRBD2
v_call: TRBV11-2
j_call: TRBJ2-2

cdr3_nt: TGCGCCAGCAGCCAAGATACGGTCGGGACTAATGAAAAACTGTTTTTT
cdr3_aa: CASSQDTVGTNEKLFF
clone_size: few
d_call: -
v_call: TRBV4-3
j_call: TRBJ1-4

cdr3_nt: TGTGCCAGCATGACCCGGGACAGAGAAGAGACCCAGTACTTC
cdr3_aa: CASMTRDREETQYF
clone_size: few
d_call: TRBD1
v_call: TRBV6-5
j_call: TRBJ2-5

cdr3_nt: TGTGCCAGCAGCCCGGACGGGTATAGCAATCAGCCCCAGCATTTT
cdr3_aa: CASSPDGYSNQPQHF
clone_size: few
d_call: -
v_call: TRBV12-3/TRBV12-4
j_call: TRBJ1-5

cdr3_nt: TGTGCCAGCAGATACGGGGCAGGACGGGAAAAACTGTTTTTT
cdr3_aa: CASRYGAGREKLFF
clone_size: -
d_call: -
v_call: TRBV2
j_call: TRBJ1-4

cdr3_nt: TGCGCCAGCAGCCAAGCGGGAGGCCGGCAGTTCTTC
cdr3_aa: CASSQAGGRQFF
clone_size: -
d_call: TRBD2
v_call: TRBV4-1
j_call: TRBJ2-1

cdr3_nt: TGTGCCAGCAGCTATTATAGGGGGGGATGGACTGAAGCTTTCTTT
cdr3_aa: CASSYYRGGWTEAFF
clone_size: few
d_call: -
v_call: TRBV28
j_call: TRBJ1-1

cdr3_nt: TGTGCCACCAGTGAAAAGCGGGGGGGCCTCTTGACCGGGGAGACCCAGTACTTC
cdr3_aa: CATSEKRGGLLTGETQYF
clone_size: -
d_call: TRBD2
v_call: TRBV24-1
j_call: TRBJ2-5

cdr3_nt: TGTGCCAGCAGAAGAGAGGGCGGGGAGCTGTTTTTT
cdr3_aa: CASRREGGELFF
clone_size: -
d_call: -
v_call: TRBV12-3/TRBV12-4
j_call: TRBJ2-2

cdr3_nt: TGTGCCAGCAGCTTAGTTCCAGAGTCCTACGAGCAGTACTTC
cdr3_aa: CASSLVPESYEQYF
clone_size: -
d_call: -
v_call: TRBV7-2
j_call: TRBJ2-7

cdr3_nt: TGTGCCAGCAGCTTATCGGGACAGGGATTTTCCGAGCAGTACTTC
cdr3_aa: CASSLSGQGFSEQYF
clone_size: few
d_call: TRBD1
v_call: TRBV5-5
j_call: TRBJ2-7

cdr3_nt: TGTGCCAGCAGTGAAGCGGGGCTACTAGCTCTCGAGCAGTACTTC
cdr3_aa: CASSEAGLLALEQYF
clone_size: -
d_call: -
v_call: TRBV6-1
j_call: TRBJ2-7

cdr3_nt: TGTGCCAGCTCCGGACGTGCGAACACCGGGGAGCTGTTTTTT
cdr3_aa: CASSGRANTGELFF
clone_size: -
d_call: -
v_call: TRBV9
j_call: TRBJ2-2

cdr3_nt: TGCAGTGCTAGCTTGGTGATAGCGGGATTCTACAATGAGCAGTTCTTC
cdr3_aa: CSASLVIAGFYNEQFF
clone_size: -
d_call: TRBD2
v_call: TRBV20-1
j_call: TRBJ2-1

cdr3_nt: TGCAGTGCTGATGGGACTAGCGGGATTTTAGGGCAGTCCTTC
cdr3_aa: CSADGTSGILGQSF
clone_size: -
d_call: TRBD2
v_call: TRBV20-1
j_call: TRBJ2-7

cdr3_nt: TGCAGCGGGTCCCCTCCGACCCCAGATACGCAGTATTTT
cdr3_aa: CSGSPPTPDTQYF
clone_size: -
d_call: -
v_call: TRBV29-1
j_call: TRBJ2-3

cdr3_nt: TGCAGCGTTAGCCAGACAGGGGTAGGCAAAAACATTCAGTACTTC
cdr3_aa: CSVSQTGVGKNIQYF
clone_size: -
d_call: TRBD1
v_call: TRBV29-1
j_call: TRBJ2-4

cdr3_nt: TGTGCCAGCAGGGAAGCGAGCGCAGATACGCAGTATTTC
cdr3_aa: CASREASADTQYF
clone_size: -
d_call: -
v_call: TRBV12-3/TRBV12-4
j_call: TRBJ2-3

cdr3_nt: TGTGCCAGCAGTCCATCAGGGGGCGGAGGACAGCCCCAGCATTTT
cdr3_aa: CASSPSGGGGQPQHF
clone_size: -
d_call: TRBD1
v_call: TRBV7-8
j_call: TRBJ1-5

cdr3_nt: TGTGCCAGCAGCTCACAATTGCGGGGGGGCCCACACGAGCAGTACTTC
cdr3_aa: CASSSQLRGGPHEQYF
clone_size: few
d_call: TRBD2
v_call: TRBV7-6
j_call: TRBJ2-7

cdr3_nt: TGTGCCAGCAGCTTAGGGGCTGATGGCTACACCTTC
cdr3_aa: CASSLGADGYTF
clone_size: -
d_call: -
v_call: TRBV7-9
j_call: TRBJ1-2

cdr3_nt: TGTGCCAGCAGTTTATCCGGACAGGAGCAGTTCTTC
cdr3_aa: CASSLSGQEQFF
clone_size: -
d_call: -
v_call: TRBV12-3/TRBV12-4
j_call: TRBJ2-1

cdr3_nt: TGTGCCAGCGATGACCTTCACTCGGGGGGAACCTACAATGAGCAGTTCTTC
cdr3_aa: CASDDLHSGGTYNEQFF
clone_size: -
d_call: TRBD2
v_call: TRBV2
j_call: TRBJ2-1

cdr3_nt: TGCGCCAGCAGCCAAGACTACAGGCTGGGAGAGACCCAGTACTTC
cdr3_aa: CASSQDYRLGETQYF
clone_size: few
d_call: -
v_call: TRBV4-3
j_call: TRBJ2-5

cdr3_nt: TGTGCCAGCAGCCAACCACCTAGCGGGAGTCATCAAGATACGCAGTATTTT
cdr3_aa: CASSQPPSGSHQDTQYF
clone_size: few
d_call: TRBD2
v_call: TRBV3-1
j_call: TRBJ2-3

cdr3_nt: TGTGCCAGCAGTTTGGACCCTCTTACGTTGAACACTGAAGCTTTCTTT
cdr3_aa: CASSLDPLTLNTEAFF
clone_size: -
d_call: -
v_call: TRBV27
j_call: TRBJ1-1

cdr3_nt: TGTGCCAGCAGCCGAGGGGGATACTATGGCTACACCTTC
cdr3_aa: CASSRGGYYGYTF
clone_size: -
d_call: -
v_call: TRBV7-2
j_call: TRBJ1-2

cdr3_nt: TGTGCCAGCAGCTCCCTGGACAGTGATGACGGTATAGCTTTCTTT
cdr3_aa: CASSSLDSDDGIAFF
clone_size: few
d_call: -
v_call: TRBV6-5
j_call: TRBJ1-1

cdr3_nt: TGTGCCACCAGCACCCGTAACGCTGAAGCTTTCTTT
cdr3_aa: CATSTRNAEAFF
clone_size: -
d_call: -
v_call: TRBV15
j_call: TRBJ1-1

cdr3_nt: TGCAGTGCTAGAGATTTAAGCGGGACGAATACCGGGGAGCTGTTTTTT
cdr3_aa: CSARDLSGTNTGELFF
clone_size: -
d_call: TRBD2
v_call: TRBV20-1
j_call: TRBJ2-2

cdr3_nt: TGTGCCAGCAGCTTCCAGGACTTACTGAACACCGGGGAGCTGTTTTTT
cdr3_aa: CASSFQDLLNTGELFF
clone_size: few
d_call: -
v_call: TRBV7-2
j_call: TRBJ2-2

cdr3_nt: TGCAGTGCTAGAGATTTAGCTGGGGCCAACGTCCTGACTTTC
cdr3_aa: CSARDLAGANVLTF
clone_size: -
d_call: -
v_call: TRBV20-1
j_call: TRBJ2-6

cdr3_nt: TGTGCCAGCAGTTACGGCGGGTCTGGGGCCAACGTCCTGACTTTC
cdr3_aa: CASSYGGSGANVLTF
clone_size: few
d_call: -
v_call: TRBV6-5
j_call: TRBJ2-6

cdr3_nt: TGTGCCAGCAGCCAAGGCGACAATGAGCAGTTCTTC
cdr3_aa: CASSQGDNEQFF
clone_size: many
d_call: -
v_call: TRBV9
j_call: TRBJ2-1

cdr3_nt: TGCAGTGCTAGCGACGATATGGATGAGCAGTTCTTC
cdr3_aa: CSASDDMDEQFF
clone_size: -
d_call: -
v_call: TRBV20-1
j_call: TRBJ2-1

cdr3_nt: TGTGCCAGCCGAACCGGGACAGGGTTAGAGACCCAGTACTTC
cdr3_aa: CASRTGTGLETQYF
clone_size: few
d_call: TRBD1
v_call: TRBV7-9
j_call: TRBJ2-5

cdr3_nt: TGCAGCGGGAAGGAGAATTACAATGAGCAGTTCTTC
cdr3_aa: CSGKENYNEQFF
clone_size: -
d_call: -
v_call: TRBV29-1
j_call: TRBJ2-1